This entry concerns a single TCR beta chain. Profiled with immunoSEQ multiplex PCR; TCRdb holds only in-frame clones, not every one. This table has about 30,000 clones, around nine tenths appearing once. This record belongs to a study of STAT5B mutations in CD4+ large granular lymphocyte leukemia. Specimen: CD4+ T cells from blood buffy coats. The TCR sequence derives from a human donor in good health.

CDR3 residues: CASSSQNSGANVLTF. The CDR3 DNA reads TGTGCCAGCAGTTCACAGAACTCTGGGGCCAACGTCCTGACTTTC. V and J are TRBV28 and TRBJ2-6; D gene ambiguous. Germline V gene lookup returns CDR1 MDHEN and CDR2 SYDVKM. The CDR3 has 15 amino acids. Deletions cut 4 bases from V and 0 bases from J, with 7 bases between.